Reported below is one T cell receptor beta chain. This sample is part of a study of blood T cell repertoires in COVID-19. Study-wide background: From the United States, Italy and Spain came samples of acute and convalescent COVID-19. The cDNA or gDNA used as material had been derived from T cells, B-cell-depleted T cells, or PBMCs.

Germline V CDR1 and CDR2: LNHDA, SQIVND (reference sequence). Trimming took 4 bases from V and 8 from J, leaving 17 bases between them. The length of the CDR3 is 14 residues. Profiled with immunoSEQ multiplex PCR; TCRdb holds only in-frame clones, not every one. This sample has 200,000 to 250,000 clones, with 75% to 90% found just once. The Seattle patients joined while their infection was active and were tracked longitudinally afterward. J is TRBJ1-2 and V is TRBV19; D remains unclear. The receptor comes from a woman older than 75 with COVID-19, enrolled during active disease. Sample: peripheral blood. The CDR3 spells CASSTGALAAGYTF. The CDR3 nucleotides read TGTGCCAGTAGTACCGGAGCGCTTGCTGCGGGCTACACCTTC.